This T cell receptor beta chain stems from a study of shared clonotypes between healthy human individuals. Points from the study as a whole: Naive CD4 clonotypes were shared across a few donors at about 5%. Naive subsets typically showed greater estimated richness than memory subsets.

All donors qualified as healthy HIV-negative adults and had experienced no recent acute infections or vaccinations. The CD4+ fraction was divided into a CD45RA+ naive subset and a CD45RA-negative memory subset. Trimming left V 4 bases short and J 3 bases short, with 23 bases between. This CDR3 is 18 amino acids long. Germline values: CDR1 SGHKS, CDR2 YYEKEE (reference sequence). Note on this clone: Its antigen is undetermined.

Assay used: immunoSEQ multiplex PCR; TCRdb lists only in-frame clones, some missing. There are some 2,500,000 clones in the sample; 93% occur only once, and 0.36% lies in the top ten. The clonotype originates from a man younger than 35 in good health. Some clones in this sample may be carry-over from other donors' samples. Sequenced: naive CD4+ T cells from PBMCs. Subset of the sample: CD45RA+ positively selected. The chain couples TRBV5-5 to TRBJ1-5; D perhaps matches TRBD1 (5 bases). CDR3 DNA sequence: TGTGCCAGCAGCCGGGCCTTGTTAAGGACGGACAACAATCAGCCCCAGCATTTT. As protein: CASSRALLRTDNNQPQHF.